The 26 T cell receptor beta chains in this list originate from one sample, sequenced in a study of siplizumab effects on memory and regulatory T cells. Profiled with immunoSEQ multiplex PCR; TCRdb holds only in-frame clones, not every one. The table records 60,000 to 80,000 clones, approximately 87% of them present only once. Input material: memory CD4+ T cells sorted from blood. The receptors were sampled from a human donor in good health.

The rearrangement links TRBV18 to TRBJ1-2, with D hard to call. The V end was cut by 4 bases, the J end by 3 bases, with 12 bases between. The CDR3 spans 14 residues. Germline CDR1 reads KGHSH; CDR2 reads LQKENI. The CDR3 sequence is CASSLTPGDYGYTF. DNA for the CDR3: TGTGCCAGCTCACTCACCCCGGGTGACTATGGCTACACCTTC.

The genes are TRBV15 and TRBJ2-7; no clear D. This CDR3 is 13 amino acids long. V was pared by 3 bases and J by 4 bases, with 10 bases between. Germline values: CDR1 LNHNV, CDR2 YYDKDF (reference sequence). CDR3 sequence: CATSSISRYEQYF. The CDR3 bases are TGTGCCACCAGCAGTATCTCGAGGTACGAGCAGTACTTC.

The chain employs TRBV19 and TRBJ2-3, with TRBD2 as a possible D gene (5 bases). Deletions cut 11 bases from V and 2 bases from J, with 17 bases between. This CDR3 comprises 14 residues. Germline V CDR1 and CDR2: LNHDA, SQIVND (reference sequence). This CDR3 is CASAWRATTDTQYF. CDR3 DNA sequence: TGTGCCTCAGCCTGGCGGGCGACCACAGATACGCAGTATTTT. Combining the CDR3 with reference TRBV19 and TRBJ2-3 gives the whole variable domain DGGITQSPKYLFRKEGQNVTLSCEQNLNHDAMYWYRQDPGQGLRLIYYSQIVNDFQKGDIAEGYSVSREKKESFPLTVTSAQKNPTAFYLCASAWRATTDTQYFGPGTRLTVL.

The gene calls are TRBV11-3 and TRBJ2-7, with 12 bases lining up with TRBD2. Germline lookup yields CDR1 SGHNT and CDR2 YENEEA. The CDR3 covers 14 residues. V lost 5 bases and J lost 6; bases outside the gene matches: 5. The CDR3 reads CASSRTSGEAEQYF. Here the CDR3 DNA reads TGTGCCAGCAGCAGGACTAGCGGGGAGGCCGAGCAGTACTTC.

The V gene is TRBV5-1, the J gene TRBJ2-2; weak D call: TRBD1 (5 bases). This CDR3 contains 15 residues. In germline, CDR1 is SGHRS, CDR2 YFSETQ. Trimming removed 5 bases at V and 3 bases at J, with 14 bases between. The DNA for the CDR3 is TGCGCCAGCAGTGTTCAGGGTTCGGACACCGGGGAGCTGTTTTTT. As protein: CASSVQGSDTGELFF.

The CDR3 region has the DNA TGTGCCTGGAGTGAAGATGGACAGGGTCGTGGTTTTTTCGTGGTGGAGACCCAGTACTTC. Its translation: CAWSEDGQGRGFFVVETQYF. The chain has TRBV30 and TRBJ2-5; 8 bases are a match to TRBD1. Germline values: CDR1 GTSNPN, CDR2 SVGIG (reference sequence). V was pared by 1 base and J by 5 bases, with 24 bases of the junction left unmatched. The CDR3 loop spans 20 amino acids.

The chain couples TRBV2 to TRBJ2-3; D remains ambiguous. The CDR3 extends over 14 amino acids. Trimming took off 4 bases at V and 4 bases at J, with 12 bases between the two ends. The V gene's germline CDR1 is SNHLY and CDR2 FYNNEI. The CDR3 coding sequence is TGTGCCAGCAGTGTAAAGGGTGGGGCAGATACGCAGTATTTT. Residues: CASSVKGGADTQYF.

This chain uses TRBV10-3 with TRBJ1-4, with a possible D match to TRBD1 (5 bases). CDR1 and CDR2 from the germline V gene are ENHRY and SYGVKD. The CDR3 is 16 amino acids. V lost 6 bases, J lost 0 bases, and 14 bases lay in between. The CDR3 loop is CAISEQVQSTNEKLFF. The CDR3 DNA reads as TGTGCCATCAGCGAACAGGTCCAATCAACTAATGAAAAACTGTTTTTT.

This chain links TRBV19 with TRBJ2-2; D call uncertain. Trimming pared 9 bases from V and 0 bases from J, leaving 17 bases between. In germline, CDR1 is LNHDA, CDR2 SQIVND (reference sequence). This CDR3 contains 16 residues. The DNA for the CDR3 is TGTGCCAGCCTGGCAGAGACCCTAACGAACACCGGGGAGCTGTTTTTT. Translation: CASLAETLTNTGELFF.

The J gene is TRBJ1-1, the V gene TRBV29-1; tentatively, D is TRBD1 (5 bases). V was cut by 7 bases and J by 3 bases, with 18 bases left in between. This CDR3 comprises 14 residues. Looked up from germline, CDR1 is SQVTM and CDR2 is ANQGSEA. CDR3 sequence (DNA): TGCAGCGCCGCACGCAGGGACGTGCACACTGAAGCTTTCTTT. Amino acid sequence: CSAARRDVHTEAFF. The complete variable domain, with remaining parts taken from reference TRBV29-1 and TRBJ1-1, reads SAVISQKPSRDICQRGTSLTIQCQVDSQVTMMFWYRQQPGQSLTLIATANQGSEATYESGFVIDKFPISRPNLTFSTLTVSNMSPEDSSIYLCSAARRDVHTEAFFGQGTRLTVV.

J is TRBJ1-2 and V is TRBV5-4; 9 nucleotides align to TRBD1. The CDR3 has 15 residues. Germline V gene sequence: CDR1 SGHNT, CDR2 YYREEE (reference sequence). The V gene end was trimmed by 4 bases and the J gene end by 5 bases; junction bases not matched to a gene: 9. This chain's CDR3 is CASSGGTGSGYGYTF. CDR3 coding DNA: TGTGCCAGCAGCGGCGGGACAGGGTCGGGATATGGCTACACCTTC. Variable domain in full (rest from reference TRBV5-4 and TRBJ1-2): ETGVTQSPTHLIKTRGQQVTLRCSSQSGHNTVSWYQQALGQGPQFIFQYYREEENGRGNFPPRFSGLQFPNYSSELNVNALELDDSALYLCASSGGTGSGYGYTFGSGTRLTVV.

This chain links TRBV30 with TRBJ2-1; no definite D call. V was trimmed by 1 base and J by 9 bases, leaving 10 bases between them. Germline CDR1 is GTSNPN and CDR2 is SVGIG (reference sequence). There are 12 residues in the CDR3. The DNA of the CDR3 is TGTGCCTGGAGTGCGAGGCCCGGTGAGCAGTTCTTC. Its translation is CAWSARPGEQFF. The variable domain in full, completed from reference TRBV30 and TRBJ2-1, reads SQTIHQWPATLVQPVGSPLSLECTVEGTSNPNLYWYRQAAGRGLQLLFYSVGIGQISSEVPQNLSASRPQDRQFILSSKKLLLSDSGFYLCAWSARPGEQFFGPGTRLTVL.

A few counts support this clone. This chain joins TRBV5-6 and TRBJ2-1; D is perhaps TRBD1 or TRBD2 (6 bases each). The CDR3 runs 17 residues. V shed 10 bases and J shed 0 bases, with 23 bases lying between them. Germline CDR1 reads SGHDT; CDR2 reads YYEEEE. The CDR3 here is CASRRVEGGLSYNEQFF. The CDR3 DNA reads as TGTGCCTCTAGGAGGGTAGAGGGGGGCCTCTCCTACAATGAGCAGTTCTTC.

The rearrangement uses TRBV5-1 and TRBJ2-3; D not certain. Germline CDR1 and CDR2: SGHRS and YFSETQ. CDR3 size: 15 residues. V lost 4 bases to trimming and J lost 2 bases, with 14 bases between them. The CDR3 protein is CASSLTNPDTDTQYF. The DNA for the CDR3 is TGCGCCAGCAGCCTAACTAATCCAGACACAGATACGCAGTATTTT.

This chain links TRBV19 with TRBJ2-1; weak D call: TRBD1 (6 bases). This CDR3 is built from 14 residues. The ends were cut back, 3 bases at V and 3 bases at J, with 9 bases in the middle. Germline V gene lookup returns CDR1 LNHDA and CDR2 SQIVND (reference sequence). The CDR3 here is CASSIEDSYNEQFF. DNA of the CDR3: TGTGCCAGTAGTATTGAGGACAGCTACAATGAGCAGTTCTTC.

The V gene is TRBV5-6, the J gene TRBJ1-2, with 9 bases identical to TRBD1. The CDR3 sequence is 14 residues long. V lost 4 bases to trimming and J lost 10 bases; unmatched junction nucleotides: 11. CDR1 is SGHDT and CDR2 is YYEEEE in the germline V gene. The CDR3 loop reads CASSEQGARIYYTF. The CDR3 DNA sequence: TGTGCCAGCAGCGAACAGGGGGCGAGGATTTACTACACCTTC.

J is TRBJ2-5 and V is TRBV18; TRBD2 matches 12 bases. Germline V gene lookup returns CDR1 KGHSH and CDR2 LQKENI. J was trimmed by 0 bases and V by 1 base; bases with no gene match: 6. The CDR3 consists of 18 residues. CDR3: CASSPLGLAGMYQETQYF. Here the CDR3 DNA reads TGTGCCAGCTCACCACTGGGACTAGCGGGCATGTACCAAGAGACCCAGTACTTC.

The CDR3 region is CASSSQASTDTQYF. The CDR3 DNA reads TGTGCCAGTAGTAGTCAGGCAAGCACAGATACGCAGTATTTT. The gene calls are TRBV19 and TRBJ2-3; no clear D gene. The CDR3 extends over 14 amino acids. Germline CDR1 and CDR2: LNHDA and SQIVND (reference sequence). V was trimmed by 4 bases and J by 0 bases, leaving 8 bases between them.

This chain links TRBV19 with TRBJ1-1; no clear D gene. The CDR3 loop spans 15 amino acids. Trimming left V 6 bases short and J 1 base short, with 15 bases between. Germline values: CDR1 LNHDA, CDR2 SQIVND (reference sequence). The CDR3 loop is CASRTLRQQNTEAFF. The CDR3 DNA reads TGTGCCAGTAGAACTTTGAGGCAGCAGAACACTGAAGCTTTCTTT. Variable domain in full (rest from reference TRBV19 and TRBJ1-1): DGGITQSPKYLFRKEGQNVTLSCEQNLNHDAMYWYRQDPGQGLRLIYYSQIVNDFQKGDIAEGYSVSREKKESFPLTVTSAQKNPTAFYLCASRTLRQQNTEAFFGQGTRLTVV.

The V call is TRBV11-2, the J call TRBJ2-2; D may be TRBD1 (5 bases). Germline values: CDR1 SGHAT, CDR2 FQNNGV. V dropped 5 bases and J dropped 2 bases, with 9 bases sitting between them. This CDR3 is 14 amino acids long. The CDR3 nucleotides are TGTGCCAGCAGCATGACAGTAAACACCGGGGAGCTGTTTTTT. This codes for CASSMTVNTGELFF.

This clone occurred once. The V gene is TRBV10-1, the J gene TRBJ1-5; TRBD1 matches 7 bases. The V and J ends lost 0 bases and 5 bases, in that order; junction bases with no gene match: 7. CDR1 and CDR2 from the germline V gene are WNHNN and SYGVQD (reference sequence). The CDR3 consists of 16 residues. The CDR3 protein is CASSESGDREHQPQHF. CDR3 sequence (DNA): TGCGCCAGCAGTGAGTCGGGAGACAGGGAGCATCAGCCCCAGCATTTT.

The chain couples TRBV7-2 to TRBJ2-5; the match to TRBD2 covers 11 bases. This CDR3 is built from 16 residues. With 2 bases clipped from V and 2 bases from J, the junction kept 4 bases outside the gene matches. CDR1 and CDR2 from the germline V gene are SGHTA and FQGNSA. CDR3 nucleotides: TGTGCCAGCAGCTTAAGACTAGCGGGACATCAAGAGACCCAGTACTTC. As protein: CASSLRLAGHQETQYF.

J is TRBJ2-7 and V is TRBV5-4; D ambiguous. The CDR3 covers 13 residues. CDR1 and CDR2 (germline): SGHNT, YYREEE (reference sequence). The V gene lost 6 bases and the J gene lost 4 bases, with 14 bases spanning the gap. The CDR3 spells CASTTPPSYEQYF. CDR3 nucleotide sequence: TGTGCCAGCACCACTCCCCCTAGTTACGAGCAGTACTTC.

The rearrangement uses TRBV30 and TRBJ1-1, with 8 bases that match TRBD1. The CDR3 has 12 residues. Germline loops: CDR1 GTSNPN, CDR2 SVGIG (reference sequence). Unmatched junction bases numbered 3, after V lost 4 bases and J lost 5 bases. The CDR3 DNA reads as TGTGCCTGGACAGACAGGGGTACTGAAGCTTTCTTT. Its protein is CAWTDRGTEAFF.

This chain links TRBV7-2 with TRBJ2-1; perhaps TRBD1 as D (8 bases). The CDR3 is 17 amino acids. CDR1 SGHTA and CDR2 FQGNSA come from the germline V gene. The V gene lost 5 bases and the J gene lost 2 bases, with 19 bases spanning the gap. For the CDR3, the DNA is TGTGCCAGCAGCCCCTCCCTACAGGGGGGGACCTACAATGAGCAGTTCTTC. It codes for CASSPSLQGGTYNEQFF.

The chain carries TRBV25-1 and TRBJ2-7; 8 bases fit TRBD2. Trimming removed 5 bases from V and 2 bases from J; junction bases left unmatched: 8. This CDR3 spans 15 amino acids. Germline CDR1 and CDR2: MGHDK and SYGVNS. This CDR3 is CASSHRGSGAYEQYF. CDR3 nucleotides: TGTGCCAGCAGTCACCGGGGTAGCGGGGCCTACGAGCAGTACTTC.